Following are 21 T cell receptor beta chains from one sample sequenced in a study of blood T cells in healthy people across ages. PCR was performed a second time for roughly 6 to 12 cycles using a sample-barcoded 5' primer and a J-beta primer mix. TCRdb passed the 5' RACE reads through MiXCR, listing each CDR3 protein once. The sample lists 1.5 million to 2 million distinct CDR3 sequences; around 50% were seen once. Sequenced input: blood. The receptor set was obtained from a woman aged 35 to 49 in good health.

This clonotype was recorded a few times. The CDR3 is CSARDLRGPYYQETQYF. CDR3 in DNA: TGCAGTGCTAGAGATCTCAGGGGGCCGTACTACCAAGAGACCCAGTACTTC. The chain links TRBV20-1 to TRBJ2-5; 8 nucleotides agree with TRBD1. The V and J ends lost 0 bases and 0 bases, in that order; junction bases with no gene match: 9. This CDR3 is 17 amino acids long. Germline V CDR1 and CDR2: DFQATT, SNEGSKA (reference sequence).

This clonotype came up a few times. The chain links TRBV5-5 to TRBJ1-1; 7 bases align to TRBD1. The CDR3 consists of 13 residues. CDR1 is SGHKS and CDR2 is YYEKEE in the germline V gene (reference sequence). Trimming cost V 4 bases and J 8 bases; bases outside gene matches: 8. The CDR3 sequence is CASSPGTATEAFF. As DNA, the CDR3 is TGTGCCAGCAGCCCCGGGACAGCGACCGAAGCTTTCTTT.

V usage is TRBV20-1 and J usage is TRBJ2-5, with 7 nucleotides matching TRBD1. The DNA end favors TRBJ2-7, so the J call may be wrong. This CDR3 contains 15 residues. Germline lookup yields CDR1 DFQATT and CDR2 SNEGSKA (reference sequence). The CDR3 DNA reads TGCAGTGCCCATCCTCGGGACAGAGGTCGCTACGAGCAGTACTTC. Encoded protein: CSAHPRDRGRYEQYF.

This clonotype has a handful of counts. The rearrangement uses TRBV20-1 and TRBJ2-4, with D possibly matching TRBD1 (5 bases). Trimming stripped 5 bases from V and 6 bases from J, with 11 bases between. This CDR3 is 12 amino acids long. Germline CDR1 reads DFQATT; CDR2 reads SNEGSKA (reference sequence). The CDR3 protein is CSAAQRGNIQYF. CDR3 coding DNA: TGCAGTGCTGCCCAAAGGGGAAACATTCAGTACTTC.

Comment on this clonotype: An end of the junction does not agree with germline; a read error may underlie this. CDR3 bases: TGTGCCAGCATCTTACAGGTGACTAGCAATCCGCCCCAGCATTTT. Translating it yields CASILQVTSNPPQHF. The chain combines TRBV28 with TRBJ1-5, with D tentatively TRBD1 (5 bases). The CDR3 contains 15 residues. The V gene's germline CDR1 is MDHEN and CDR2 SYDVKM.

This clonotype was observed a few times. The genes are TRBV9 and TRBJ2-1; 9 nucleotides align to TRBD1. V lost 6 bases and J lost 3; bases outside the gene matches: 10. In germline, CDR1 is SGDLS, CDR2 YYNGEE. The length of the CDR3 is 16 residues. CDR3 amino acids: CASTYDTGQGYNEQFF. CDR3 DNA sequence: TGTGCCAGCACTTACGATACGGGACAGGGCTACAATGAGCAGTTCTTC. Full variable domain (remainder filled in from reference TRBV9 and TRBJ2-1): DSGVTQTPKHLITATGQRVTLRCSPRSGDLSVYWYQQSLDQGLQFLIQYYNGEERAKGNILERFSAQQFPDLHSELNLSSLELGDSALYFCASTYDTGQGYNEQFFGPGTRLTVL.

The rearrangement uses TRBV9 and TRBJ2-3; D is unclear. This CDR3 is 16 amino acids long. Deletions cut 2 bases from V and 0 bases from J, with 13 bases between. CDR1 and CDR2 (germline): SGDLS, YYNGEE. The CDR3 sequence: CASSVGSGTSTDTQYF. In DNA form, the CDR3 reads TGTGCCAGCAGCGTGGGATCCGGAACTAGCACAGATACGCAGTATTTT.

This chain connects TRBV11-1 to TRBJ2-7; D is uncertain. CDR3 length: 14 residues. The germline V gene has CDR1 SGHAT and CDR2 FQDESV (reference sequence). The V gene lost 5 bases and the J gene lost 12 bases, with 23 bases spanning the gap. The DNA of the CDR3 is TGTGCCAGCAGCCTATTACGGACCCCGGGCTCTCCGTACTTC. This gives the protein CASSLLRTPGSPYF.

CDR3 amino acids: CSVEDVGLVDNEQFF. CDR3 DNA sequence: TGCAGCGTTGAAGATGTGGGGCTAGTTGACAATGAGCAGTTCTTC. The chain uses TRBV29-1 and TRBJ2-1; weak D call: TRBD1 (5 bases). CDR1 is SQVTM and CDR2 is ANQGSEA in the germline V gene. The CDR3 length is 15 residues. The germline V and J ends were trimmed by 0 bases and 5 bases, with 14 bases remaining between them.

This chain connects TRBV11-2 to TRBJ2-5; the match to TRBD2 covers 7 bases. The CDR3 consists of 15 residues. CDR1 is SGHAT, CDR2 FQNNGV, per germline. J lost 1 base, V lost 5 bases, and 7 bases had no gene match. CDR3 coding DNA: TGTGCCAGCAGCCTATTCACGGGGGGCCAAGAGACCCAGTACTTC. Amino acid sequence: CASSLFTGGQETQYF.

The gene calls are TRBV7-2 and TRBJ1-1, with TRBD1 matching over 10 bases. This CDR3 contains 14 residues. CDR1 is SGHTA, CDR2 FQGNSA, per germline. J was trimmed by 7 bases and V by 3 bases; bases with no gene match: 5. CDR3 amino acids: CASSFAGQGIEAFF. DNA for the CDR3: TGTGCCAGCAGCTTCGCGGGACAGGGGATTGAAGCTTTCTTT.

This clonotype was observed a handful of times. The V call is TRBV27, the J call TRBJ2-1; 11 nucleotides align to TRBD2. Germline V gene sequence: CDR1 MNHEY, CDR2 SMNVEV (reference sequence). J gave up 6 bases and V 3 bases, and 4 bases lay outside the gene matches. This CDR3 spans 15 amino acids. CDR3 protein: CASSLPSGGSNEQFF. DNA of the CDR3: TGTGCCAGCAGTTTGCCTAGCGGGGGGAGCAATGAGCAGTTCTTC.

The chain employs TRBV7-3 and TRBJ2-1; no definite D call. With 4 bases removed from V and 0 bases from J, the gap between germline ends came to 13 bases. The CDR3 loop spans 16 amino acids. Germline V gives CDR1 SGHTA, CDR2 FQGTGA. The CDR3 loop reads CASSSLLLSSYNEQFF. The CDR3 DNA reads as TGTGCCAGCAGCTCATTGCTGCTCAGCTCCTACAATGAGCAGTTCTTC.

This chain joins TRBV20-1 and TRBJ2-7; 7 bases fit TRBD2. The CDR3 length is 14 residues. Germline CDR1 and CDR2: DFQATT and SNEGSKA (reference sequence). The V and J ends lost 6 bases and 2 bases, in that order; junction bases with no gene match: 10. CDR3 in DNA: TGCAGTGCCTCGTCCACGGGGACTACCTACGAGCAGTACTTC. The encoded protein is CSASSTGTTYEQYF.

This clonotype has more than one count but fewer than ten. The chain links TRBV5-4 to TRBJ2-7; D unclear. V shed 0 bases and J shed 1 base, with 11 bases lying between them. This CDR3 contains 15 residues. Germline V gene sequence: CDR1 SGHNT, CDR2 YYREEE (reference sequence). CDR3 sequence reads: CASSLDPGRSYEQYF. The DNA of the CDR3 is TGTGCCAGCAGCTTGGACCCAGGCAGGTCCTACGAGCAGTACTTC.

The chain links TRBV28 to TRBJ1-5, with D uncertain. With 6 bases removed from V and 4 bases from J, the gap between germline ends came to 16 bases. The CDR3 length is 15 residues. Germline CDR1 is MDHEN and CDR2 is SYDVKM. In DNA form, the CDR3 reads TGTGCCAGCAGACCGGCCTCGGGCCGGAATCAGCCCCAGCATTTT. Amino acid sequence: CASRPASGRNQPQHF. The complete variable domain, with remaining parts taken from reference TRBV28 and TRBJ1-5, reads DVKVTQSSRYLVKRTGEKVFLECVQDMDHENMFWYRQDPGLGLRLIYFSYDVKMKEKGDIPEGYSVSREKKERFSLILESASTNQTSMYLCASRPASGRNQPQHFGDGTRLSIL.

The genes are TRBV7-8 and TRBJ2-1; D might be TRBD1 (5 bases). CDR3 size: 15 residues. CDR1 is SGHVS, CDR2 FQNEAQ, per germline. V dropped 6 bases and J dropped 2 bases, with 14 bases sitting between them. The CDR3 bases are TGTGCCAGCAGTCAGGGCTTACGCACCTACAATGAGCAGTTCTTC. This codes for CASSQGLRTYNEQFF.

The V gene is TRBV7-6, the J gene TRBJ2-3, with TRBD2 matching 15 bases. This CDR3 has 21 residues. The germline V gene encodes CDR1 SGHVS and CDR2 FNYEAQ. Trimming took 1 base from V and 4 from J; bases not matched to a gene: 15. As DNA, the CDR3 is TGTGCCAGCAGCTTAGTGTCTGGGACTAGCGGGGGGCCAACCCCCGCAGATACGCAGTATTTT. It codes for CASSLVSGTSGGPTPADTQYF.

This chain connects TRBV11-2 to TRBJ2-5; TRBD2 agrees at 7 bases. V trimming: 5 bases; J trimming: 2 bases; junction bases outside the gene matches: 5. This CDR3 region has 14 residues. CDR1 and CDR2 (germline): SGHAT, FQNNGV. CDR3 DNA: TGTGCCAGCAGCACTTCTAGCGGACAAGAGACCCAGTACTTC. It specifies CASSTSSGQETQYF. The variable domain in full, with the rest retrieved from reference TRBV11-2 and TRBJ2-5, is EAGVAQSPRYKIIEKRQSVAFWCNPISGHATLYWYQQILGQGPKLLIQFQNNGVVDDSQLPKDRFSAERLKGVDSTLKIQPAKLEDSAVYLCASSTSSGQETQYFGPGTRLLVL.

This chain joins TRBV24-1 and TRBJ2-1; possible D gene TRBD1, 8 bases. V was cut by 3 bases and J by 7 bases, with 24 bases left in between. The CDR3 sequence is 18 residues long. Germline V gives CDR1 KGHDR, CDR2 SFDVKD. CDR3 coding DNA: TGTGCCACCAGTGATATTGCCTGGGGGGGGACAGGACGGAATGAGCAGTTCTTC. Translation gives CATSDIAWGGTGRNEQFF.

This clonotype was observed a handful of times. V is TRBV11-2 and J is TRBJ1-6; weak D call: TRBD1 (5 bases). This CDR3 comprises 15 residues. V was pared by 3 bases and J by 7 bases, with 13 bases between. Looked up from germline, CDR1 is SGHAT and CDR2 is FQNNGV. The CDR3 DNA follows: TGTGCCAGCAGCTTTGGCAGGGAATGGAATTCACCCCTCCACTTT. The encoded protein is CASSFGREWNSPLHF.